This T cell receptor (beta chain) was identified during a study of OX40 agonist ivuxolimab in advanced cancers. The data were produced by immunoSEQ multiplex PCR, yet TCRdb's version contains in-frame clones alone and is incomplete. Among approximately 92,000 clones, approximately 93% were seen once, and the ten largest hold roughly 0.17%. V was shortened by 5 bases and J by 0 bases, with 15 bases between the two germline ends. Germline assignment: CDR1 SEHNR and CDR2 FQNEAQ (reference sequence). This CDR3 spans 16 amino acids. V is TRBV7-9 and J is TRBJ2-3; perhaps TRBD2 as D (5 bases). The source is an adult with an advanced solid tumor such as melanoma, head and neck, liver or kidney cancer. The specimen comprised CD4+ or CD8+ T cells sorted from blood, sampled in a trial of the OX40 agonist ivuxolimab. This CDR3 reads CASSPLLATSTDTQYF. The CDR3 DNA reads TGTGCCAGCAGCCCGCTTCTAGCAACCAGCACAGATACGCAGTATTTT.